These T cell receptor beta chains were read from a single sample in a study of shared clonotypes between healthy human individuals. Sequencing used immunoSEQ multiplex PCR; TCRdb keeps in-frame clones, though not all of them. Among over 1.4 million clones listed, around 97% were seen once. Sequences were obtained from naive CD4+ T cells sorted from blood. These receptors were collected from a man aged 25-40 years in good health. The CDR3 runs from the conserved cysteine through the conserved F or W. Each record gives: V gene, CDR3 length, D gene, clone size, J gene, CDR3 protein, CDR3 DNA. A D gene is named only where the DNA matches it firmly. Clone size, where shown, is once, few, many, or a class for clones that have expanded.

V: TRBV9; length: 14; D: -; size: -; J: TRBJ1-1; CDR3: CASTVGALNTEAFF; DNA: TGTGCCAGCACCGTTGGGGCACTGAACACTGAAGCTTTCTTT
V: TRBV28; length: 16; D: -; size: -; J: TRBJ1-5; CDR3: CASRRTQMRANQPQHF; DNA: TGTGCCAGCAGGAGGACCCAAATGAGGGCCAATCAGCCCCAGCATTTT
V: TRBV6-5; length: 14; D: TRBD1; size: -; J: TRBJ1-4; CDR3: CASRRDRDGEKLFF; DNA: TGTGCCAGCAGACGGGACAGGGATGGCGAAAAACTGTTTTTT
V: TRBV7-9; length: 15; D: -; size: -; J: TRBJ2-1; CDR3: CASSSTGPSYNEQFF; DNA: TGTGCCAGCAGTTCTACTGGCCCCTCCTACAATGAGCAGTTCTTC
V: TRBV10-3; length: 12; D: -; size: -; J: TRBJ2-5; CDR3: CAISRQQETQYF; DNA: TGTGCCATCAGTAGACAGCAAGAGACCCAGTACTTC
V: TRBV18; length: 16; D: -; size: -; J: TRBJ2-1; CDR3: CASSPAAGLFLNEQFF; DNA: TGTGCCAGCTCACCCGCCGCCGGACTATTTTTGAATGAGCAGTTCTTC
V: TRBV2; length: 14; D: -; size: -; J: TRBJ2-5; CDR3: CASSSGLAWETQYF; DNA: TGTGCCAGCAGCTCGGGACTTGCGTGGGAGACCCAGTACTTC
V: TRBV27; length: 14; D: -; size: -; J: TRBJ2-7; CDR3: CASSLSWGDYEQYF; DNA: TGTGCCAGCAGCCTCTCCTGGGGAGACTACGAGCAGTACTTC
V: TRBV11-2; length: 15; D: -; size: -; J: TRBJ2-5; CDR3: CASSLVGRSQETQYF; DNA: TGTGCCAGCAGCTTAGTAGGGCGAAGCCAAGAGACCCAGTACTTC
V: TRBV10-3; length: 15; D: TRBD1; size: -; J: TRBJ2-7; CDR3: CAISAPDRGLSEQYF; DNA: TGTGCCATCAGTGCCCCGGACAGGGGGCTCTCCGAGCAGTACTTC
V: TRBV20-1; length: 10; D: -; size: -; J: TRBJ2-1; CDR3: CSAGYNEQFF; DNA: TGCAGTGCTGGTTACAATGAGCAGTTCTTC
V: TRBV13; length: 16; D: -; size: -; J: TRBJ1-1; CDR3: CASSSAGGVKNTEAFF; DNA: TGTGCCAGCAGCTCCGCCGGGGGTGTGAAGAACACTGAAGCTTTCTTT
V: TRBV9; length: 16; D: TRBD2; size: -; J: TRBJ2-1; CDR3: CASSVGLAGYIDEQFF; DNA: TGTGCCAGCAGCGTAGGGCTAGCGGGATATATCGATGAGCAGTTCTTC
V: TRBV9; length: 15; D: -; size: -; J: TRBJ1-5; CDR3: CASSPGIEVGQPQHF; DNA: TGTGCCAGCAGCCCCGGGATTGAGGTCGGTCAGCCCCAGCATTTT
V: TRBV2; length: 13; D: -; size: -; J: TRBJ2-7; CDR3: CASSSGTSYEQYF; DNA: TGTGCCAGCAGCTCAGGAACCTCCTACGAGCAGTACTTC
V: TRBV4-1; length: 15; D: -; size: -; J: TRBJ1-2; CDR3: CASSQVLERSNGYTF; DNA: TGCGCCAGCAGCCAAGTATTAGAGAGGAGTAATGGCTACACCTTC
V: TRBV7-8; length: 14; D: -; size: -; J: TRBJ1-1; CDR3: CASSHSGPNTEAFF; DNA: TGTGCCAGCAGCCATTCCGGACCGAACACTGAAGCTTTCTTT
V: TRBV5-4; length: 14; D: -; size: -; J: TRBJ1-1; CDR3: CASSPIARNTEAFF; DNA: TGTGCCAGCAGCCCGATTGCAAGGAACACTGAAGCTTTCTTT
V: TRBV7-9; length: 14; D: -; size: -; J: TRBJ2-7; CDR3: CASSTSRPGDEQYF; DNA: TGTGCCAGCAGCACCTCACGACCAGGGGACGAGCAGTACTTC
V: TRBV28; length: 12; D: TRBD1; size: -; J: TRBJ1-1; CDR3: CASSPGGREAFF; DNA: TGTGCCAGCAGTCCAGGGGGCCGGGAAGCTTTCTTT
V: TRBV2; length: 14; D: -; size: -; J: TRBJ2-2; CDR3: CASAWAGDTGELFF; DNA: TGTGCCAGCGCTTGGGCAGGGGACACCGGGGAGCTGTTTTTT
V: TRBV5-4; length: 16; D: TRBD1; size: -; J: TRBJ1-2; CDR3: CASSLLSTGGQYGYTF; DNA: TGTGCCAGCAGCTTGTTGTCGACAGGGGGCCAGTATGGCTACACCTTC
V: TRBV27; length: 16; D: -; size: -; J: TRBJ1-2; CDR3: CASSSLVSLIGNGYTF; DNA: TGTGCCAGCAGTTCCCTAGTCTCCCTAATCGGGAATGGCTACACCTTC
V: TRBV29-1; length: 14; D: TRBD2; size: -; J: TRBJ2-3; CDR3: CSVLAGRGTDTQYF; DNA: TGCAGCGTACTAGCGGGCCGAGGCACAGATACGCAGTATTTT
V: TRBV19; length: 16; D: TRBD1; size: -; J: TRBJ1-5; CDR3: CASSRQGRGSNQPQHF; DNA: TGTGCCAGTAGCCGACAGGGCCGTGGGAGCAATCAGCCCCAGCATTTT
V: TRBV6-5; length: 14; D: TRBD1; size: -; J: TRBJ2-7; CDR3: CASSQNRGFYEQYF; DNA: TGTGCCAGCAGCCAAAACAGGGGATTCTACGAGCAGTACTTC
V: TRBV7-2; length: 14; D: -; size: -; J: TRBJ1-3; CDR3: CASSLSHPGNTIYF; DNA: TGTGCCAGCAGCTTATCCCATCCGGGAAACACCATATATTTT
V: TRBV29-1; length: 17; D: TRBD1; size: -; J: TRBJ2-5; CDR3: CSVLRQGVPPGEETQYF; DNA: TGCAGCGTTCTTCGACAGGGGGTACCCCCTGGGGAAGAGACCCAGTACTTC
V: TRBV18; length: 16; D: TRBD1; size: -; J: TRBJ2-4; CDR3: CASAQGERWAKNIQYF; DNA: TGTGCCAGCGCACAGGGGGAAAGATGGGCCAAAAACATTCAGTACTTC
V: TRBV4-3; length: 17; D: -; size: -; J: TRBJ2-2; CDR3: CASRSGTGLPNTGELFF; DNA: TGCGCCAGCAGAAGCGGGACAGGCCTTCCGAACACCGGGGAGCTGTTTTTT
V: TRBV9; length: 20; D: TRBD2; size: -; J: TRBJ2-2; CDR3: CASSGGTIAGSLGNTGELFF; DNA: TGTGCCAGCAGCGGTGGCACGATAGCGGGAAGTTTGGGGAACACCGGGGAGCTGTTTTTT
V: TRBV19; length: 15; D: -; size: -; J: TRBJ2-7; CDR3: CASSMTATAAYEQYF; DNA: TGTGCCAGTAGTATGACGGCTACCGCCGCCTACGAGCAGTACTTC
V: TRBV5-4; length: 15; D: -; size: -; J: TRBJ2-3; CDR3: CASSYIQGRTDTQYF; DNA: TGTGCCAGCAGCTATATACAGGGTCGCACAGATACGCAGTATTTT
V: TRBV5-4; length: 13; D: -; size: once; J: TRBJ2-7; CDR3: CASSLVPTYEQYF; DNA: TGTGCCAGCAGCTTGGTTCCGACCTACGAGCAGTACTTC
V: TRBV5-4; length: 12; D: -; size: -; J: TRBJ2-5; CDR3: CASSPQGETQYF; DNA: TGTGCCAGCAGCCCGCAAGGAGAGACCCAGTACTTC
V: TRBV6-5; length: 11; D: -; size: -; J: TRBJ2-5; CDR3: CARYRFGTQYF; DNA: TGTGCCAGGTACAGGTTTGGGACCCAGTACTTC
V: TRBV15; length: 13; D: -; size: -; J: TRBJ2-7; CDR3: CATSQGKFYEQYF; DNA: TGTGCCACCAGTCAGGGAAAGTTCTACGAGCAGTACTTC
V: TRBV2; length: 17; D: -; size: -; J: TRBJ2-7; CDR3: CASSDASSTAVRYEQYF; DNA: TGTGCCAGCAGTGATGCCAGCTCGACAGCCGTTAGGTACGAGCAGTACTTC
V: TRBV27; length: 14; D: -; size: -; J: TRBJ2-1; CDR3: CASTPHSSYNEQFF; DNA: TGTGCCAGCACCCCACATAGCTCCTACAATGAGCAGTTCTTC
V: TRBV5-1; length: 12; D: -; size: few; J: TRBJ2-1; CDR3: CASSFYGGEQFF; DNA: TGCGCCAGCAGCTTCTACGGAGGTGAGCAGTTCTTC
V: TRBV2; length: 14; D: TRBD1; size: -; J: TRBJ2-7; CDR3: CASLEDRGDYEQYF; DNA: TGTGCCAGCTTGGAAGACAGGGGGGACTACGAGCAGTACTTC
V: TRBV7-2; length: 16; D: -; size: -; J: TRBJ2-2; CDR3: CASSSRVVSNTGELFF; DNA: TGTGCCAGCAGCTCCCGGGTAGTATCGAACACCGGGGAGCTGTTTTTT
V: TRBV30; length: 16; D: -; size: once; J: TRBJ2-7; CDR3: CAWTGLGSGSSYEQYF; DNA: TGTGCCTGGACAGGTCTGGGGAGCGGCAGCTCCTACGAGCAGTACTTC
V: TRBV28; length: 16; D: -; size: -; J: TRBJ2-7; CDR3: CASSLTAAGVLSEQYF; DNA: TGTGCCAGCAGTCTTACAGCGGCAGGGGTCCTATCCGAGCAGTACTTC
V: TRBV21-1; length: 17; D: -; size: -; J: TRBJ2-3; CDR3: CASSIMSGTGITDTQYF; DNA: TGTGCCAGCAGCATTATGTCCGGGACAGGGATCACAGATACGCAGTATTTT
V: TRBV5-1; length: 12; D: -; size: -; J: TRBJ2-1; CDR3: CASSPFGNEQFF; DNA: TGCGCCAGCAGTCCATTTGGTAATGAGCAGTTCTTC
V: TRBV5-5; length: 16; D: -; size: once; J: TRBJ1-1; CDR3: CASSLVSGMVTGLLIF; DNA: TGTGCCAGCAGCTTGGTTTCGGGAATGGTGACAGGACTGCTTATCTTT
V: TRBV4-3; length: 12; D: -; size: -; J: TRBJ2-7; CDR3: CASSQDSYEQYF; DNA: TGCGCCAGCAGCCAAGACTCCTACGAGCAGTACTTC
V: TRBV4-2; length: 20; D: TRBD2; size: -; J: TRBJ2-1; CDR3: CASSQDPEGTSGIGRNEQFF; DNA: TGTGCCAGCAGCCAAGATCCAGAAGGGACTAGCGGGATTGGGCGGAATGAGCAGTTCTTC
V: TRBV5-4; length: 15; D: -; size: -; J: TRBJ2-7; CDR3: CASSPLPQGWNEQYF; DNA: TGTGCCAGCAGCCCCCTCCCCCAGGGGTGGAACGAGCAGTACTTC
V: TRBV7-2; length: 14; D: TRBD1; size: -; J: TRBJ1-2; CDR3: CATRAGGSRYGYTF; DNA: TGTGCCACCAGGGCAGGGGGCTCTCGTTATGGCTACACCTTC
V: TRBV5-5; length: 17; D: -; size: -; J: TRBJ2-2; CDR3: CASSLGFGAGNTGELFF; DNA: TGTGCCAGCAGCTTAGGCTTTGGAGCAGGGAACACCGGGGAGCTGTTTTTT
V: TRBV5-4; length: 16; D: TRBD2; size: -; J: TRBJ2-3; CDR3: CASTGLAGGVADTQYF; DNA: TGTGCCAGCACCGGACTAGCGGGAGGTGTTGCAGATACGCAGTATTTT